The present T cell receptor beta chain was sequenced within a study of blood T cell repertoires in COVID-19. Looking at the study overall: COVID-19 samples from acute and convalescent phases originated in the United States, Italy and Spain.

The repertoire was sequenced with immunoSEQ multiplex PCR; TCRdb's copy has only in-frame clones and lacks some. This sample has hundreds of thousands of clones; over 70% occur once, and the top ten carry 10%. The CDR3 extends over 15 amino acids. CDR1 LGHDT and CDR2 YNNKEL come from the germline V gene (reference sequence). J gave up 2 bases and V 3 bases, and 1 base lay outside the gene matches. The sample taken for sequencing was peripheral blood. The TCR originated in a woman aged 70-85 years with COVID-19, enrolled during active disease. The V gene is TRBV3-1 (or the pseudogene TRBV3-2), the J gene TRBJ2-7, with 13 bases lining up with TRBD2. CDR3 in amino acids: CASSHGLAGAYEQYF. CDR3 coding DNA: TGTGCCAGCAGCCACGGACTAGCGGGAGCCTACGAGCAGTACTTC.